The 17 T cell receptor beta chains below come from one sample, sequenced in a study of blood T cell repertoires in COVID-19. Here immunoSEQ multiplex PCR was the method, and the copy in TCRdb shows in-frame clones only, minus some. This sample has approximately 140,000 clones, with 84% found just once. Input material: PBMCs or T cells enriched from blood (not recorded which). The receptors come from a man aged 35-49 years with acute COVID-19.

This CDR3 is CASSRVSGGENITDTQYF. CDR3 DNA sequence: TGTGCCAGCAGCAGAGTCAGCGGGGGGGAAAATATTACAGATACGCAGTATTTT. This chain links TRBV21-1 with TRBJ2-3; the table's TRBD2 call for D was not verified on the DNA. TRBV21-1 is termed a pseudogene. This CDR3 spans 18 amino acids.

The chain recombines TRBV7-2 with TRBJ1-2; TRBD1 agrees at 8 bases. This CDR3 comprises 13 residues. Germline CDR1 is SGHTA and CDR2 is FQGNSA. J lost 8 bases, V lost 3 bases, and 5 bases had no gene match. The CDR3 protein is CASSLLTGDGYTF. The DNA of the CDR3 is TGTGCCAGCAGCTTGTTGACAGGGGACGGCTACACCTTC.

The CDR3: CASSMSGSSYEQYF. The CDR3 region has the DNA TGTGCCAGTAGTATGTCAGGCAGTTCCTACGAGCAGTACTTC. The chain carries TRBV19 and TRBJ2-7, with no clear D. V lost 3 bases to trimming and J lost 1 base, with 10 bases between them. There are 14 residues in the CDR3. Germline V CDR1 and CDR2: LNHDA, SQIVND (reference sequence).

This sequence joins TRBV20-1 and TRBJ1-2; D is perhaps TRBD1 (5 bases). Germline V gives CDR1 DFQATT, CDR2 SNEGSKA (reference sequence). The germline V and J ends were trimmed by 3 bases and 8 bases, with 16 bases remaining between them. There are 13 residues in the CDR3. The CDR3 coding sequence is TGCAGTGCTAGTACGCCAGGGCGAGGAGGCTACACCTTC. Residues: CSASTPGRGGYTF.

CDR3 protein: CASSLAASPTDTQYF. CDR3 in DNA: TGTGCCAGCAGCTTAGCGGCTAGTCCCACAGATACGCAGTATTTT. V is TRBV7-2 and J is TRBJ2-3; no reliable D call. The CDR3 totals 15 residues. Germline V lookup: CDR1 SGHTA, CDR2 FQGNSA. Trimming pared 0 bases from V and 2 bases from J, leaving 9 bases between.

This clone occurred a few times. The rearrangement links TRBV6-5 to TRBJ2-2; D is undetermined. Trimming removed 6 bases from V and 0 bases from J, with 11 bases in between. Germline CDR1 MNHEY, CDR2 SVGAGI. This CDR3 spans 15 amino acids. CDR3: CASRIRNANTGELFF. CDR3 bases: TGTGCCAGCAGGATCAGGAACGCGAACACCGGGGAGCTGTTTTTT.

This chain joins TRBV7-8 and TRBJ2-3; D is undetermined. CDR3 length: 14 amino acids. Trimming took off 3 bases at V and 6 bases at J, with 13 bases between the two ends. CDR1 and CDR2 (germline): SGHVS, FQNEAQ. The CDR3 DNA reads as TGTGCCAGCAGCTTCTATGCGGAAATGGATACGCAGTATTTT. Amino acids: CASSFYAEMDTQYF.

The chain recombines TRBV4-3 with TRBJ2-4; 7 positions agree with TRBD1. Germline trimming cut 1 base from V and 8 bases from J; bases unmatched to any gene: 5. The germline gives CDR1 LGHNA, CDR2 YSLEER. CDR3 length equals 14 residues. The CDR3 nucleotides read TGCGCCAGCAGCCAAGTACAGGGGACGGACATTCAGTACTTC. The encoded protein is CASSQVQGTDIQYF.

This clone came up a few times. DNA for the CDR3: TGTGCCAGCAGTTTACGGGGGAACACTGAAGCTTTCTTT. Translated: CASSLRGNTEAFF. This rearrangement joins TRBV27 to TRBJ1-1; D uncertain. The germline CDR1 and CDR2 sequences are MNHEY and SMNVEV (reference sequence). The CDR3 totals 13 residues. Trimming stripped 2 bases from V and 1 base from J, with 5 bases between.

This clone occurred once. The chain links TRBV19 to TRBJ1-1; tentatively, D is TRBD1 (5 bases). The CDR3 has 13 amino acids. CDR1 LNHDA and CDR2 SQIVND come from the germline V gene (reference sequence). Trimming removed 7 bases at V and 3 bases at J, with 12 bases between. CDR3 region: CASTPAGDTEAFF. Here the CDR3 DNA reads TGTGCCAGTACCCCCGCGGGGGACACTGAAGCTTTCTTT.

The rearrangement joins TRBV5-1 to TRBJ2-7; 7 bases align to TRBD2. The CDR3 is 15 amino acids. The ends lost 4 bases at V and 5 bases at J; junction bases unmatched: 12. The germline CDR1 and CDR2 sequences are SGHRS and YFSETQ. Here the CDR3 DNA reads TGCGCCAGCAGCCAGCGGGGACCGCAGGGCGACGAGCAGTACTTC. Translated: CASSQRGPQGDEQYF.

The V call is TRBV19, the J call TRBJ1-1; 8 bases match TRBD1. This CDR3 comprises 16 residues. Trimming took 2 bases from V and 1 from J; bases not matched to a gene: 6. The germline V gene encodes CDR1 LNHDA and CDR2 SQIVND (reference sequence). The CDR3 spells CASSIQGARGNTEAFF. For the CDR3, the DNA is TGTGCCAGTAGTATACAGGGGGCTAGGGGGAACACTGAAGCTTTCTTT. Using reference TRBV19 and TRBJ1-1 for the parts outside the CDR3, the full variable domain is DGGITQSPKYLFRKEGQNVTLSCEQNLNHDAMYWYRQDPGQGLRLIYYSQIVNDFQKGDIAEGYSVSREKKESFPLTVTSAQKNPTAFYLCASSIQGARGNTEAFFGQGTRLTVV.

This clone has more than one count but fewer than ten. The chain combines TRBV27 with TRBJ1-5; TRBD1 might be the D (6 bases). Per germline, CDR1 MNHEY and CDR2 SMNVEV (reference sequence). This CDR3 contains 14 residues. Trimming took 5 bases from V and 2 from J, leaving 10 bases between them. CDR3 residues: CASSLRQGNQPQHF. The CDR3 coding sequence is TGTGCCAGCAGTCTCCGACAGGGCAATCAGCCCCAGCATTTT.

The gene calls are TRBV21-1 and TRBJ1-5; the D call TRBD1 from the table was never checked on the DNA. TRBV21-1 is shown as a pseudogene. The CDR3 is 15 residues long. The CDR3 bases are TGTGCCAGCAGCACCGGGACAGGGGCCGATCAGCCCCAGCATTTT. Its protein is CASSTGTGADQPQHF.

The V and J genes are TRBV9 and TRBJ2-2; weak D call: TRBD1 (5 bases). Trimming took 3 bases from V and 0 from J, leaving 12 bases between them. CDR1 is SGDLS, CDR2 YYNGEE, per germline. This CDR3 is built from 16 residues. DNA for the CDR3: TGTGCCAGCAGCGGGGGCCGGACGACGAACACCGGGGAGCTGTTTTTT. Amino acid sequence: CASSGGRTTNTGELFF.

The V gene is TRBV28, the J gene TRBJ1-1; 9 bases agree with TRBD1. The germline V gene encodes CDR1 MDHEN and CDR2 SYDVKM. V was pared by 5 bases and J by 0 bases, with 10 bases of the junction left unmatched. CDR3 length: 17 residues. This CDR3 is CASSPGTGQHLNTEAFF. The DNA for the CDR3 is TGTGCCAGCAGTCCCGGGACAGGGCAACATCTGAACACTGAAGCTTTCTTT.

The chain links TRBV28 to TRBJ1-5, with 8 bases lining up with TRBD1. Germline V lookup: CDR1 MDHEN, CDR2 SYDVKM. The length of the CDR3 is 15 residues. V lost 6 bases and J lost 1; bases outside the gene matches: 5. The CDR3 bases are TGTGCCAGCAGCAAAGGGGACAGGAGCAATCAGCCCCAGCATTTT. Translation: CASSKGDRSNQPQHF.